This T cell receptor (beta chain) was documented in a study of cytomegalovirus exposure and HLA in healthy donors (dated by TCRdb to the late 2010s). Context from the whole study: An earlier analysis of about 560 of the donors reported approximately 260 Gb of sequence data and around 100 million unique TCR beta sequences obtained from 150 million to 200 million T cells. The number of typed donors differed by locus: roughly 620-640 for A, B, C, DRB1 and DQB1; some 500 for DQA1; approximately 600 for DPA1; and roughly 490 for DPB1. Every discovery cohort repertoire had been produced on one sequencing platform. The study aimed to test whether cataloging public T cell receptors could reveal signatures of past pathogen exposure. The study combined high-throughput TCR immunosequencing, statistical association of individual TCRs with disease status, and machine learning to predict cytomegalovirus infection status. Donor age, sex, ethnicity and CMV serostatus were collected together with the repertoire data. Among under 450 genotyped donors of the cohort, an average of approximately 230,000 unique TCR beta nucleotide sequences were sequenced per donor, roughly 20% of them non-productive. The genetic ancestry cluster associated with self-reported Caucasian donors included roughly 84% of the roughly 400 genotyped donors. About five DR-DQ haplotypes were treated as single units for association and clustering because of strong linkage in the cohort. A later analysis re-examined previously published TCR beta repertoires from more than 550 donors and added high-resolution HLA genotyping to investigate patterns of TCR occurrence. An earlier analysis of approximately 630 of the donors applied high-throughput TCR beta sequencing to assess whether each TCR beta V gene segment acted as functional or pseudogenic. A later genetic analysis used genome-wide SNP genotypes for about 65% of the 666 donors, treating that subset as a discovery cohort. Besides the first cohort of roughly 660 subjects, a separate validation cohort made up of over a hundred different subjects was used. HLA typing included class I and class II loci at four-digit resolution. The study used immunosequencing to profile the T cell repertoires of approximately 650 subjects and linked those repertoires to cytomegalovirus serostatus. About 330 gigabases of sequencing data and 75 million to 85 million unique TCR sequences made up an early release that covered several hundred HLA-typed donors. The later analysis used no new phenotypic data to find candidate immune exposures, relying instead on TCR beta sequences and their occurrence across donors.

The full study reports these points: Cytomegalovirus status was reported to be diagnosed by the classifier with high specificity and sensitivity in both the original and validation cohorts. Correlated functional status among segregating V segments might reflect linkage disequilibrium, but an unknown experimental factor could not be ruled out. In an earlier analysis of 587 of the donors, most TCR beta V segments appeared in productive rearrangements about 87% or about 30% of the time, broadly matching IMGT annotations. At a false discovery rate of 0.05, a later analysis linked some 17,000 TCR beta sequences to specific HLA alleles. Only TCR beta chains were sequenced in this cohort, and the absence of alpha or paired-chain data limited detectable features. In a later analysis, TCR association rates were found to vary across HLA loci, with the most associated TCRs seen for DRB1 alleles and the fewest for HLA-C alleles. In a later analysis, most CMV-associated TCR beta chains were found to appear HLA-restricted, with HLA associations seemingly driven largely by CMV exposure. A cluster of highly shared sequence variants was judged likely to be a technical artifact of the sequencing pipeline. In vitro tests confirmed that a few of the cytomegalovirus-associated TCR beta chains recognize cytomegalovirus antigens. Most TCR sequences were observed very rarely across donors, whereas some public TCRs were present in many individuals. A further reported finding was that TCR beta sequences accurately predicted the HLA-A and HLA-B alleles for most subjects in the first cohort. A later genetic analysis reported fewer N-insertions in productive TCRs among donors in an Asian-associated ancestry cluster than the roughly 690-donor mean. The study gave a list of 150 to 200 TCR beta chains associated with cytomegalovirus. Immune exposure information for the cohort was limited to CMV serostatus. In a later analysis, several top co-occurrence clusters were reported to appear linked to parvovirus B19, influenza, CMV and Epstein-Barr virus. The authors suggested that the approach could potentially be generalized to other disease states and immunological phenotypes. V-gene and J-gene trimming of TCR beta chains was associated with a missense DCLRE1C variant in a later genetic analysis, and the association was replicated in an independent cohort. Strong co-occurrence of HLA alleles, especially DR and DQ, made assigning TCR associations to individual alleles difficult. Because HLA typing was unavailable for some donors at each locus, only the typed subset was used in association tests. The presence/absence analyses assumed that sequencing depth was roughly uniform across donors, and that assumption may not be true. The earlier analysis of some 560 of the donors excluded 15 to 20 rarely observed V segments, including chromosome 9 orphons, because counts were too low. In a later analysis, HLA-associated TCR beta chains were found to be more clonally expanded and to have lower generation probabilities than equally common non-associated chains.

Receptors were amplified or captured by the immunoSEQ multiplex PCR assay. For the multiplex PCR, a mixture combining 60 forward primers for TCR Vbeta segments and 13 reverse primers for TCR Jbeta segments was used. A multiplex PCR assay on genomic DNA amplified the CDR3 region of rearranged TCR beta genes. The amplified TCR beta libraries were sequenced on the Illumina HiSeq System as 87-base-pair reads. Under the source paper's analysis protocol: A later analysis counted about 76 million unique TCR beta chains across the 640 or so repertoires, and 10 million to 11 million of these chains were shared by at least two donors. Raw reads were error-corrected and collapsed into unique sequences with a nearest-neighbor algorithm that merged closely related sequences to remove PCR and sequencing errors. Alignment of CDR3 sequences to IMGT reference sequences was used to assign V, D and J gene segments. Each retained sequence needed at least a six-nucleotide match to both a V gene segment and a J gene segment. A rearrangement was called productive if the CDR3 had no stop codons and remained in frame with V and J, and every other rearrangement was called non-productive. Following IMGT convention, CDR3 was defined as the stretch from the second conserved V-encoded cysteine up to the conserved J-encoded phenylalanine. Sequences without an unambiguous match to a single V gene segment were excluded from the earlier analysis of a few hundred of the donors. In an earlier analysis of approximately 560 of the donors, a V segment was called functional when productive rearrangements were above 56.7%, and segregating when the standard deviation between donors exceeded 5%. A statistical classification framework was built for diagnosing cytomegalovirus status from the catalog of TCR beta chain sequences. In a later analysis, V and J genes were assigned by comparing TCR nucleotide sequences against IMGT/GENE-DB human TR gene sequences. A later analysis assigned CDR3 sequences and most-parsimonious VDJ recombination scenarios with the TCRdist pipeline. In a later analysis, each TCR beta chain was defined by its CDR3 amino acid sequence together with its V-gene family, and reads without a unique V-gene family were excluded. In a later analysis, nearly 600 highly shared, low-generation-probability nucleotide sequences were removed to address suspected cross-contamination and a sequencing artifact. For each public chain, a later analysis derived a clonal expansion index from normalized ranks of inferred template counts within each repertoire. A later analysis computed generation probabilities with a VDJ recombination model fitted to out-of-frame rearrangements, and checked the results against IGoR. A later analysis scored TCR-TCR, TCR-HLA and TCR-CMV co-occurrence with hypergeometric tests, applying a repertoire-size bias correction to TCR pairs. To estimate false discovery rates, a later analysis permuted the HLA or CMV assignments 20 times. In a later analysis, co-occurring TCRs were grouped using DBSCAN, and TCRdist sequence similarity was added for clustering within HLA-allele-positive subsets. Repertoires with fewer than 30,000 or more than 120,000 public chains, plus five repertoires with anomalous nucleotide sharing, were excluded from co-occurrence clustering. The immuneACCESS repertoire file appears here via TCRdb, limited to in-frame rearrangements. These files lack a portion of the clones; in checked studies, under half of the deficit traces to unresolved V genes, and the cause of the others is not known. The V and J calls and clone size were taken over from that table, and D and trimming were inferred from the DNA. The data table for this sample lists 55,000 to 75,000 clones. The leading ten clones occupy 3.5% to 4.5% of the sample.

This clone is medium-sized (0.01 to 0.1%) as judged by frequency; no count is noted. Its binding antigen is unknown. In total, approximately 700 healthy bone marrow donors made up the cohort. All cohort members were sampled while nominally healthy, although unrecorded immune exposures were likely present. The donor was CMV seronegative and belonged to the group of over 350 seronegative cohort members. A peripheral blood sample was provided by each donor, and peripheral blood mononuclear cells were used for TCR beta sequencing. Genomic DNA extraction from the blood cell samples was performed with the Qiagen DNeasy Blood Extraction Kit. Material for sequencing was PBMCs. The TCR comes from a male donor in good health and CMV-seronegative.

CDR3 region: CASSELAGGPGELFF. The nucleotide sequence reads as follows: TGTGCCAGCAGTGAACTAGCGGGAGGGCCCGGGGAGCTGTTTTTT. The chain was built from TRBV6-1 and TRBJ2-2; 12 bases in between match TRBD2. Reading the germline V gene gives CDR1 MNHNS and CDR2 SASEGT. The CDR3 spans 15 residues, from the cysteine through the phenylalanine. Here the CDR3 DNA is all that survives: 45 bases in frame from base 1. V trim: 2 bases; J trim: 6 bases; unmatched bases: 1.